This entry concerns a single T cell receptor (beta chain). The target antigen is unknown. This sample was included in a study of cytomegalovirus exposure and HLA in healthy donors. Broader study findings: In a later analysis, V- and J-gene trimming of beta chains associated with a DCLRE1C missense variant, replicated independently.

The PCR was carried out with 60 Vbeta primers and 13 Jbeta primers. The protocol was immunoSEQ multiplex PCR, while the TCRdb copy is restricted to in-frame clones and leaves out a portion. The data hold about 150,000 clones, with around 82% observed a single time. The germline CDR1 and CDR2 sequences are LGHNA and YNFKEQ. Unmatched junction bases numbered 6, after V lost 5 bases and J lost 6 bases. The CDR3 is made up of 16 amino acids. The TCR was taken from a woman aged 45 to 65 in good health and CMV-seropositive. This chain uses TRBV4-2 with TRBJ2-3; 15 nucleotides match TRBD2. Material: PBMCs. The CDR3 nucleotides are TGTGCCAGCAGCTCCCGGACTAGCGGGGGGGCCGATACGCAGTATTTT. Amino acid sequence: CASSSRTSGGADTQYF.